This T cell receptor beta chain is from a study of T-cell reconstitution after alpha-beta-depleted transplantation in children. Construction of the TCRbeta library involved unique molecular identifiers. TCRdb recomputed calls from the PCR reads with MiXCR, one row per CDR3 protein. The data contain hundreds of thousands of distinct CDR3 sequences, approximately 15% of them seen just once; the ten biggest clones take up 1.1%. The clonotype originates from a human donor who donated a stem cell graft to a child with acute myeloid leukemia. The sequencing here drew on PBMCs from the stem cell graft donor, taken from the stem cell graft.

CDR3 region: CASRMGGPQHF. In nucleotides, the CDR3 is TGTGCCAGCAGAATGGGGGGGCCCCAGCATTTT. V and J are TRBV11-3 and TRBJ1-5; weak D call: TRBD1 (5 bases). The CDR3 is made up of 11 amino acids. Germline lookup yields CDR1 SGHNT and CDR2 YENEEA. V shed 6 bases and J shed 9 bases, with 9 bases lying between them.